A single sample gave rise to the 2 T cell receptor beta chains below, sequenced in a study of T cells in Graves' hyperthyroidism and ophthalmopathy. Authors of the study amplified TCR beta CDR3 regions from RNA transcripts. First-round RT-PCR with HTBI primers amplified the TCR CDR3 region. TCRdb re-called the multiplex PCR reads through MiXCR, storing one row per CDR3 protein. The sample holds about 400,000 distinct CDR3 sequences, roughly 15% seen once. The sample consisted of blood. These receptors all stem from a woman under 40 with Graves' ophthalmopathy.

In this sample, this clonotype turned up many times. V is TRBV3-1 and J is TRBJ1-4, with TRBD1 matching over 7 bases. V shed 1 base and J 7 bases; nucleotides not matched to a gene: 12. Germline V gives CDR1 LGHDT, CDR2 YNNKEL (reference sequence). CDR3 length equals 17 residues. CDR3: CASSQAFSDGTAEKLFF. CDR3 sequence (DNA): TGTGCCAGCAGCCAAGCATTTTCTGACGGGACAGCTGAAAAACTGTTTTTT. The variable domain in full, with the rest retrieved from reference TRBV3-1 and TRBJ1-4, is DTAVSQTPKYLVTQMGNDKSIKCEQNLGHDTMYWYKQDSKKFLKIMFSYNNKELIINETVPNRFSPKSPDKAHLNLHINSLELGDSAVYFCASSQAFSDGTAEKLFFGSGTQLSVL.

This clonotype came up many times. The rearrangement links TRBV7-2 to TRBJ1-1, with D tentatively TRBD1 (6 bases). Germline CDR1 reads SGHTA; CDR2 reads FQGNSA. The CDR3 consists of 14 residues. Trimming removed 5 bases from V and 5 bases from J, with 15 bases in between. The CDR3 sequence is CASSGGRAGTEAFF. The DNA for the CDR3 is TGTGCCAGCAGCGGGGGCAGGGCGGGGACTGAAGCTTTCTTT.